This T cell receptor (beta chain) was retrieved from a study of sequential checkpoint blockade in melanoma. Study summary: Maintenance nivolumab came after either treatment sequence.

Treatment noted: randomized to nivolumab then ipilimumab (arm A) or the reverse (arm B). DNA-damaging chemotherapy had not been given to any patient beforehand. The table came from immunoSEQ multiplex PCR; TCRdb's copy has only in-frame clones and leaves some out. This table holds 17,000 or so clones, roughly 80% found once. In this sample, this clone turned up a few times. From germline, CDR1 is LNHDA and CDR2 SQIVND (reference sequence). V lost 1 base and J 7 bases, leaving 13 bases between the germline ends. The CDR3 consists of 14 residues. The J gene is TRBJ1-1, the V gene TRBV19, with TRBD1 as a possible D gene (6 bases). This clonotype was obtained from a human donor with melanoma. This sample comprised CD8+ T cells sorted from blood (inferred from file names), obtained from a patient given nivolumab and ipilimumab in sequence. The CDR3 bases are TGTGCCAGTAGTATAGTCCCACAGGGCATTGAAGCTTTCTTT. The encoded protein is CASSIVPQGIEAFF.